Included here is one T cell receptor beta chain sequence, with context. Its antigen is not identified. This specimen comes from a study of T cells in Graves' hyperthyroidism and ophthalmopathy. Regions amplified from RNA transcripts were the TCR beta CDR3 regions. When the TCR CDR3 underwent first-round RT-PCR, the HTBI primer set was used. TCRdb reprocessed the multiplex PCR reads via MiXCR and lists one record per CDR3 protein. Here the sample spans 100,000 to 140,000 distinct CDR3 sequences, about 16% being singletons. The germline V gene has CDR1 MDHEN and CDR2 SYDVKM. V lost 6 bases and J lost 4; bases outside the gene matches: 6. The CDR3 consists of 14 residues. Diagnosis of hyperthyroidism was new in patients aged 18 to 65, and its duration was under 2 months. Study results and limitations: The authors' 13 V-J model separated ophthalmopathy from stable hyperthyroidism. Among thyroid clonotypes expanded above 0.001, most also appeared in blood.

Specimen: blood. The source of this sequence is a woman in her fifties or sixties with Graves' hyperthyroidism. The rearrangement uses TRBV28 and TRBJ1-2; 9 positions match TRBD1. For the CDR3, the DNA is TGTGCCAGCAGCAACACAGGGGGCCTCTATGGCTACACCTTC. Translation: CASSNTGGLYGYTF.